Each of the 17 T cell receptor beta chains below was sequenced from the same sample in a study of T cells in Graves' hyperthyroidism and ophthalmopathy. RNA transcripts provided the source from which TCR beta CDR3 regions were amplified. The TCR CDR3 was amplified in a first-round RT-PCR using the HTBI primer set. Each CDR3 protein is one row after TCRdb ran MiXCR on the multiplex PCR reads. The sample contains roughly 700,000 distinct CDR3 sequences, 30% to 40% of which appear only once. Sequenced sample: blood. The source of these receptors is a woman aged 40 to 50 with Graves' hyperthyroidism.

This clonotype turned up a few times. The gene calls are TRBV19 and TRBJ1-6; a weak D match, TRBD1 (5 bases). This CDR3 has 16 residues. The V and J ends lost 5 bases and 7 bases respectively, with 18 bases between them. Germline CDR1 LNHDA, CDR2 SQIVND (reference sequence). CDR3 coding DNA: TGTGCCAGTAGTGGGACTGCAGCGCGGCAGAATTCACCCCTCCACTTT. Protein product: CASSGTAARQNSPLHF.

The chain couples TRBV5-1 to TRBJ2-7, with TRBD1 identical over 12 bases. Germline loops: CDR1 SGHRS, CDR2 YFSETQ. CDR3 length: 15 residues. The trim removed 7 bases at V and 7 bases at J, leaving 12 bases unmatched. The DNA of the CDR3 is TGCGCCAGCTCTCCCCTGGGACAGGGGGCGCGAGAGCAGTACTTC. It yields the protein CASSPLGQGAREQYF.

Many counts were recorded for this clonotype. The J gene is TRBJ2-7, the V gene TRBV7-3; 8 nucleotides match TRBD1. Germline V gene sequence: CDR1 SGHTA, CDR2 FQGTGA. The CDR3 consists of 14 residues. V lost 3 bases and J lost 2; bases outside the gene matches: 3. The CDR3 reads CASSLQGAPYEQYF. CDR3 DNA: TGTGCCAGCAGCTTGCAGGGGGCACCCTACGAGCAGTACTTC. Full variable domain (remainder filled in from reference TRBV7-3 and TRBJ2-7): GAGVSQTPSNKVTEKGKYVELRCDPISGHTALYWYRQSLGQGPEFLIYFQGTGAADDSGLPNDRFFAVRPEGSVSTLKIQRTERGDSAVYLCASSLQGAPYEQYFGPGTRLTVT.

This clonotype showed up just a few times. The V and J genes are TRBV11-2 and TRBJ2-7; D is ambiguous. CDR1 is SGHAT, CDR2 FQNNGV, per germline. CDR3 size: 14 residues. Trimming stripped 3 bases from V and 5 bases from J, with 14 bases between. In DNA form, the CDR3 reads TGTGCCAGCAGCTTTGACGCTAATTCCCACGAGCAGTACTTC. This sequence encodes CASSFDANSHEQYF. The full variable domain, in which reference TRBV11-2 and TRBJ2-7 provide the parts outside the CDR3, is EAGVAQSPRYKIIEKRQSVAFWCNPISGHATLYWYQQILGQGPKLLIQFQNNGVVDDSQLPKDRFSAERLKGVDSTLKIQPAKLEDSAVYLCASSFDANSHEQYFGPGTRLTVT.

The chain joins TRBV19 to TRBJ1-5; 8 bases line up with TRBD1. The CDR3 contains 17 residues. Unmatched junction bases numbered 12, after V lost 4 bases and J lost 4 bases. Germline CDR1 and CDR2: LNHDA and SQIVND (reference sequence). CDR3 nucleotides: TGTGCCAGTAGTACCAGACAGGGGAGGGCTACTAATCAGCCCCAGCATTTT. It is translated as CASSTRQGRATNQPQHF.

At least ten counts were recorded for this clonotype. V and J are TRBV7-2 and TRBJ1-2; TRBD1 might be the D (5 bases). Germline V gives CDR1 SGHTA, CDR2 FQGNSA. Trimming shortened V by 5 bases and J by 4 bases, and 14 bases separated the two germline ends. The CDR3 extends over 14 amino acids. Here the CDR3 reads CASSRARDGYGYTF. CDR3 nucleotides: TGTGCCAGCAGCCGAGCCAGGGACGGCTATGGCTACACCTTC.

A word on this clonotype: A much larger clone is a single base away; this may be a read error. The V call is TRBV20-1, the J call TRBJ2-5; the D gene could be TRBD1 or TRBD2 (6 bases each). Germline V CDR1 and CDR2: DFQATT, SNEGSKA (reference sequence). This CDR3 is 14 amino acids long. As DNA, the CDR3 is TGCAGTGCTGAACTCCTGGGGGGCGGAGAGACCCAGCACTTC. Protein sequence: CSAELLGGGETQHF.

This clonotype was seen only a few times. This chain uses TRBV7-9 with TRBJ2-5, with 7 bases aligning to TRBD2. This CDR3 has 16 amino acids. Germline V gene sequence: CDR1 SEHNR, CDR2 FQNEAQ (reference sequence). After removal of 3 bases from V and 1 base from J, the junction contained 8 bases not matched to a gene. CDR3 region: CASSFGGSGLQETQYF. The CDR3 DNA is TGTGCCAGCAGCTTCGGGGGTAGCGGGCTCCAAGAGACCCAGTACTTC.

This clonotype was detected ten times or more. The genes are TRBV7-8 and TRBJ1-6; D might be TRBD1 (5 bases). Per germline, CDR1 SGHVS and CDR2 FQNEAQ. The CDR3 totals 15 residues. Trimming pared 1 base from V and 9 bases from J, leaving 13 bases between. The CDR3 is CASSLVSGQASPLHF. In DNA form, the CDR3 reads TGTGCCAGCAGCTTAGTTTCGGGGCAGGCTTCACCCCTCCACTTT.

There are many counts of this clonotype. This rearrangement joins TRBV7-2 to TRBJ2-5; TRBD2 matches at 11 bases. The CDR3 is 15 amino acids. V shed 3 bases, J shed 5 bases, and the junction held 5 bases outside the gene matches. CDR1 is SGHTA, CDR2 FQGNSA, per germline. The CDR3 loop reads CASSFGSGGVETQYF. The CDR3, as DNA: TGTGCCAGCAGCTTCGGTAGCGGGGGGGTGGAGACCCAGTACTTC.

This clonotype was recorded many times. The chain combines TRBV29-1 with TRBJ1-1; D is uncertain. CDR1 SQVTM and CDR2 ANQGSEA come from the germline V gene. V was shortened by 4 bases and J by 3 bases, with 6 bases between the two germline ends. CDR3 length: 11 amino acids. CDR3: CSVVSYTEAFF. CDR3 bases: TGCAGCGTTGTATCCTACACTGAAGCTTTCTTT.

Regarding this clonotype: This may be a read error, as it is one base from a much larger clone. V is TRBV7-9 and J is TRBJ1-4; D remains unclear. There are 15 residues in the CDR3. Germline V gene lookup returns CDR1 SEHNR and CDR2 FQNEAQ (reference sequence). In DNA form, the CDR3 reads TGTGCCAGCAGCTTGCGTGAGACTACTAATGAAAAACTGCTTTTT. Its protein product is CASSLRETTNEKLLF.

This clonotype has only a few counts. This chain links TRBV5-6 with TRBJ2-7; D possibly corresponds to TRBD1 (7 bases). Germline V gives CDR1 SGHDT, CDR2 YYEEEE. V lost 4 bases and J lost 4, with 21 bases in between. This CDR3 has 16 residues. CDR3 nucleotides: TGTGCCAGCAGCAACCCCCAGGGGGGAACTAGATACGAGCAGTACTTC. Translating it yields CASSNPQGGTRYEQYF.

The chain carries TRBV12-3 or TRBV12-4 and TRBJ1-5, with D possibly matching TRBD1 (6 bases). The CDR3 has 16 residues. With 3 bases removed from V and 0 bases from J, the gap between germline ends came to 12 bases. The chain's CDR3 is CASSLGTGTSNQPQHF. The CDR3 bases are TGTGCCAGCAGTTTGGGTACAGGGACTAGCAATCAGCCCCAGCATTTT.

A word on this clonotype: Mismatch with germline at one junction end may stem from a read error. The chain links TRBV6-1 to TRBJ2-7; 9 bases line up with TRBD1. The CDR3 sequence is 13 residues long. The germline V gene has CDR1 MNHNS and CDR2 SASEGT. The CDR3 is CAGSATGTGLQYF. The CDR3 bases are TGTGCCGGCAGTGCTACCGGGACAGGGTTGCAGTACTTC.

The chain joins TRBV5-1 to TRBJ2-7; 10 nucleotides agree with TRBD1. The J segment lost 0 bases and the V segment lost 6 bases, leaving 9 bases of the junction unmatched. CDR3 length: 16 amino acids. Germline assignment: CDR1 SGHRS and CDR2 YFSETQ. CDR3 loop: CASNWGTGVGSYEQYF. The CDR3 DNA follows: TGCGCCAGCAACTGGGGGACAGGGGTGGGCTCCTACGAGCAGTACTTC. The full variable domain, completed using reference TRBV5-1 and TRBJ2-7, is KAGVTQTPRYLIKTRGQQVTLSCSPISGHRSVSWYQQTPGQGLQFLFEYFSETQRNKGNFPGRFSGRQFSNSRSEMNVSTLELGDSALYLCASNWGTGVGSYEQYFGPGTRLTVT.

V and J are TRBV7-2 and TRBJ2-2; D is perhaps TRBD2 (7 bases). V was trimmed by 6 bases and J by 5 bases, leaving 16 bases between them. From germline, CDR1 is SGHTA and CDR2 FQGNSA. This CDR3 comprises 15 residues. CDR3 sequence (DNA): TGTGCCAGCAGGACAGGACTAGAGGGTACCGGGGAGCTGTTTTTT. The encoded protein is CASRTGLEGTGELFF.